The TCR beta chain described here comes from a study of blood T cells in healthy people across ages. Alongside a J-beta primer mix, a sample-barcoded 5' primer served in a second PCR lasting roughly 7 to 11 cycles. In TCRdb, the 5' RACE reads were re-called with MiXCR into one record per CDR3 protein. The sample carries more than 750,000 distinct CDR3 sequences, about 29% recorded once. This clonotype was seen many times. Germline trimming cut 5 bases from V and 6 bases from J; bases unmatched to any gene: 10. Germline V gives CDR1 SGHAT, CDR2 FQDESV (reference sequence). This CDR3 region has 15 residues. These records were also assigned to another study, of T cells of mothers and their children.

This sequence was found in a woman aged 40-49 years in good health. The specimen sequenced was blood. This chain joins TRBV11-1 and TRBJ1-2; 9 nucleotides agree with TRBD1. DNA for the CDR3: TGTGCCAGCAGCAAACGGACAGGGGCGCACGATGGCTACACCTTC. This sequence encodes CASSKRTGAHDGYTF.